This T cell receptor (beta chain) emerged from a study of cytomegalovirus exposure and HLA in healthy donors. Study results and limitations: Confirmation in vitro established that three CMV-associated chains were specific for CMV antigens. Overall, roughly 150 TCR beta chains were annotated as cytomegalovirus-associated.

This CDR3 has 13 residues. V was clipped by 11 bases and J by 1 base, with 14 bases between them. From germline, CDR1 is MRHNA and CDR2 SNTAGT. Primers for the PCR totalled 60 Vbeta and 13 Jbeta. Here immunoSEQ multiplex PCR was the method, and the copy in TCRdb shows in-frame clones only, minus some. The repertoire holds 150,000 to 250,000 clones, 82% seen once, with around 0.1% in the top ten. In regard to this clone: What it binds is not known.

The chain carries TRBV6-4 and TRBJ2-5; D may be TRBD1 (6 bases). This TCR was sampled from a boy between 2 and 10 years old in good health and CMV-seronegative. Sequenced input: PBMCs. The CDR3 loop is CAESGDLQETQYF. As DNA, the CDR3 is TGTGCCGAATCAGGGGACCTCCAAGAGACCCAGTACTTC.